This T cell receptor (beta chain) is drawn from a study of human T cells and chemical hapten exposure. This clonotype has a count of ten or more. The CDR3 has 15 residues. Germline loops: CDR1 SQVTM, CDR2 ANQGSEA. Trimming cost V 4 bases and J 7 bases, with 23 bases left between them. Indicated time point: healthy volunteer bleed at 6 weeks. Unseparated into fractions, whole blood served as the source from which total RNA was extracted. The study's library attached unique molecular identifiers to single cDNA molecules. Original methodology: Sequenced samples showed a median of around 93,000 TCRs each, with counts running from around 24,000 to 710,000. TCRdb re-called the RACE reads with MiXCR, one entry per CDR3 protein. Clone size and V and J calls follow TCRdb, not the original study. The table lists 30,000 to 40,000 distinct CDR3 sequences, approximately 5.5% of them singletons.

This sequence was found in a human donor in good health. Some clones in this sample may be carry-over from other donors' samples. The V call is TRBV29-1, the J call TRBJ2-7; weak D call: TRBD2 (6 bases). Material: whole blood. CDR3: CSVVPGEVGLGEQYF. In DNA form, the CDR3 reads TGCAGCGTTGTCCCCGGGGAGGTTGGCCTAGGTGAGCAGTACTTC.